The 11 T cell receptor beta chains presented below share a single source sample, sequenced in a study of blood T cell repertoires in COVID-19. Repertoires were generated with immunoSEQ multiplex PCR, while TCRdb's copy carries only in-frame clones and drops some. The repertoire holds some 62,000 clones, with about 88% as singletons. The sample consisted of peripheral blood. The receptors originated from a human donor in a cohort sampled during active COVID-19.

The genes are TRBV7-6 and TRBJ2-1; no clear D. V was shortened by 2 bases and J by 2 bases, with 4 bases between the two germline ends. The CDR3 has 13 residues. Germline V CDR1 and CDR2: SGHVS, FNYEAQ. DNA for the CDR3: TGTGCCAGCAGCTTACAGACCTACAATGAGCAGTTCTTC. It codes for CASSLQTYNEQFF.

The chain carries TRBV7-9 and TRBJ2-3; weak D call: TRBD2 (6 bases). The V gene's germline CDR1 is SEHNR and CDR2 FQNEAQ (reference sequence). The CDR3 length is 15 residues. Trimming pared 0 bases from V and 3 bases from J, leaving 10 bases between. The chain's CDR3 is CASSLALARTDTQYF. In nucleotides, the CDR3 is TGTGCCAGCAGCTTAGCCCTAGCGAGGACAGATACGCAGTATTTT.

By proportion, this clone is medium-sized. The chain carries TRBV4-3 and TRBJ2-5; 8 bases fit TRBD1. Germline CDR1 and CDR2: LGHNA and YSLEER. V dropped 3 bases and J dropped 5; count of bases not matched to a gene: 2. This CDR3 spans 13 amino acids. CDR3 sequence reads: CASSQDRVETQYF. CDR3 nucleotide sequence: TGCGCCAGCAGCCAGGACAGGGTGGAGACCCAGTACTTC.

Here the CDR3 DNA reads TGCGCCAGCAGTTCGGACAGGAAGGGGGGTAACTATGGCTACACCTTC. This codes for CASSSDRKGGNYGYTF. The V gene is TRBV10-2, the J gene TRBJ1-2; 7 bases fit TRBD1. From germline, CDR1 is WSHSY and CDR2 SAAADI. The CDR3 length is 16 residues. Losses at the gene ends were 5 bases for V and 1 base for J; bases not matched to a gene: 10.

V gene TRBV2 combines with J gene TRBJ2-3, with TRBD2 matching 11 bases. V lost 8 bases, J lost 1 base, and 5 bases stayed unmatched. CDR1 SNHLY and CDR2 FYNNEI come from the germline V gene. CDR3 length: 15 amino acids. CDR3: CASRGTSGRTDTQYF. CDR3 nucleotides: TGTGCCAGCCGCGGGACTAGCGGACGCACAGATACGCAGTATTTT.

Note on this clone: The same CDR3 is also encoded by other DNA sequences in this sample. CDR3 in DNA: TGTGCCAGCAGTCTGGGGGGGGTACAAGAGACCCAGTACTTC. This sequence encodes CASSLGGVQETQYF. V is TRBV28 and J is TRBJ2-5, with 7 bases lining up with TRBD2. The CDR3 totals 14 residues. V shed 5 bases, J shed 2 bases, and the junction held 5 bases outside the gene matches. The germline gives CDR1 MDHEN, CDR2 SYDVKM.

The rearrangement uses TRBV9 and TRBJ2-6; D is uncertain. Trimming took 0 bases from V and 2 from J, leaving 9 bases between them. Germline V lookup: CDR1 SGDLS, CDR2 YYNGEE. CDR3 length: 16 amino acids. CDR3 in amino acids: CASSVERGAGANVLTF. In DNA, the CDR3 is TGTGCCAGCAGCGTAGAGAGAGGCGCTGGGGCCAACGTCCTGACTTTC.

In its sample, this clone was seen once. This chain uses TRBV2 with TRBJ1-1, with 7 bases aligning to TRBD1. J gave up 7 bases and V 3 bases, and 2 bases lay outside the gene matches. Looked up from germline, CDR1 is SNHLY and CDR2 is FYNNEI. The CDR3 length is 12 residues. CDR3: CASSETGSEAFF. CDR3 DNA: TGTGCCAGCAGTGAGACAGGGAGTGAAGCTTTCTTT.

The chain carries TRBV6-5 and TRBJ1-1; 7 positions agree with TRBD1. The CDR3 is 13 residues long. Germline V lookup: CDR1 MNHEY, CDR2 SVGAGI. V lost 7 bases to trimming and J lost 3 bases; unmatched junction nucleotides: 5. The CDR3 DNA is TGTGCCAGCACAGGGGGGATGTACACTGAAGCTTTCTTT. It is translated as CASTGGMYTEAFF.

This chain uses TRBV7-2 with TRBJ1-3, with D perhaps matching TRBD1 (5 bases). V lost 4 bases and J 1 base, leaving 11 bases between the germline ends. The germline V gene encodes CDR1 SGHTA and CDR2 FQGNSA. This CDR3 has 15 amino acids. The CDR3 nucleotides read TGTGCCAGCAGCTCACAGGTCCTATCTGGAAACACCATATATTTT. It is translated as CASSSQVLSGNTIYF. The variable domain in full, completed from reference TRBV7-2 and TRBJ1-3, reads GAGVSQSPSNKVTEKGKDVELRCDPISGHTALYWYRQSLGQGLEFLIYFQGNSAPDKSGLPSDRFSAERTGGSVSTLTIQRTQQEDSAVYLCASSSQVLSGNTIYFGEGSWLTVV.

This chain uses TRBV6-6 with TRBJ1-1; possible D gene TRBD1, 5 bases. V was pared by 5 bases and J by 0 bases, with 16 bases between. The germline gives CDR1 MNHNY, CDR2 SVGAGI (reference sequence). This CDR3 has 16 residues. CDR3 region: CASSLPQGSMNTEAFF. The CDR3, as DNA: TGTGCCAGCAGTCTTCCGCAGGGATCGATGAACACTGAAGCTTTCTTT.